One sample yielded the 24 T cell receptor beta chains listed below, sequenced in a study of cytomegalovirus exposure and HLA in healthy donors (dated by TCRdb to between 2016 and 2019). Libraries were made using the immunoSEQ multiplex PCR assay. TCRdb took this table from immuneACCESS and kept in-frame rearrangements with V and J called. Such tables lack part of the clones; where checked against another copy, unresolved V genes explain under half of the gap, and the rest is unexplained. This sample is represented by roughly 60,000 clones; approximately 90% of them were singletons. About 1.2% of the sample is held by the ten biggest clonotypes. Sequences were obtained from PBMCs. The receptors derive from a woman aged 18-29 years in good health and CMV-seronegative.

In this sample, this clone turned up once. The rearrangement uses TRBV29-1 and TRBJ2-7; maybe TRBD2 (6 bases). The germline V gene encodes CDR1 SQVTM and CDR2 ANQGSEA. The V end was cut by 5 bases, the J end by 4 bases, with 12 bases between. This CDR3 is 12 amino acids long. The CDR3 nucleotides are TGCAGCGTTCTGGCGGGAACTTACGAGCAGTACTTC. Translating it yields CSVLAGTYEQYF.

The chain links TRBV11-2 to TRBJ2-6, with a tentative D call TRBD1 (5 bases). The CDR3 length is 15 residues. Trimming stripped 5 bases from V and 1 base from J, with 9 bases between. Per the germline V gene, CDR1 is SGHAT and CDR2 is FQNNGV. The CDR3 DNA reads as TGTGCCAGCAGCGTCTACAGGTCTGGGGCCAACGTCCTGACTTTC. It translates to CASSVYRSGANVLTF. Together with reference TRBV11-2 and TRBJ2-6, the CDR3 gives the full variable domain: EAGVAQSPRYKIIEKRQSVAFWCNPISGHATLYWYQQILGQGPKLLIQFQNNGVVDDSQLPKDRFSAERLKGVDSTLKIQPAKLEDSAVYLCASSVYRSGANVLTFGAGSRLTVL.

This clone showed up just once. The chain employs TRBV29-1 and TRBJ2-7; D is perhaps TRBD1 (6 bases). The V gene's germline CDR1 is SQVTM and CDR2 ANQGSEA. This CDR3 has 14 residues. V was trimmed by 3 bases and J by 2 bases, leaving 14 bases between them. The CDR3 DNA reads TGCAGCGTTGAGCTTCGGACAGAGCCCTACGAGCAGTACTTC. Its translation is CSVELRTEPYEQYF.

V gene TRBV11-1 combines with J gene TRBJ1-1; D call uncertain. CDR3 length: 12 residues. V dropped 1 base and J dropped 11 bases, with 11 bases sitting between them. In germline, CDR1 is SGHAT, CDR2 FQDESV (reference sequence). CDR3 sequence (DNA): TGTGCCAGCAGCTTAGGGGCACGGGAGGCTTTCTTT. Amino acids: CASSLGAREAFF.

The gene calls are TRBV5-4 and TRBJ2-5, with D possibly TRBD1 on 5 matching bases. V was shortened by 4 bases and J by 2 bases, with 15 bases between the two germline ends. CDR3 length: 15 residues. Germline V gene sequence: CDR1 SGHNT, CDR2 YYREEE (reference sequence). The CDR3 nucleotides read TGTGCCAGCAGCCTGCGGCCAGGGCGACAAGAGACCCAGTACTTC. Residues: CASSLRPGRQETQYF. Full variable domain (outside the CDR3, taken from reference TRBV5-4 and TRBJ2-5): ETGVTQSPTHLIKTRGQQVTLRCSSQSGHNTVSWYQQALGQGPQFIFQYYREEENGRGNFPPRFSGLQFPNYSSELNVNALELDDSALYLCASSLRPGRQETQYFGPGTRLLVL.

In this sample, this clone turned up once. V gene TRBV2 combines with J gene TRBJ2-1; no clear D. V lost 4 bases and J lost 3, with 19 bases in between. The CDR3 has 17 residues. Germline V gene sequence: CDR1 SNHLY, CDR2 FYNNEI. The CDR3 DNA is TGTGCCAGCAGTGCAGCCCCGTGGTATGGCCTCTACAATGAGCAGTTCTTC. Protein product: CASSAAPWYGLYNEQFF.

V usage is TRBV6-1 and J usage is TRBJ1-1, with 9 positions matching TRBD1. CDR1 and CDR2 (germline): MNHNS, SASEGT. V gave up 7 bases and J gave up 4 bases; unmatched junction bases: 7. The CDR3 consists of 14 residues. CDR3 coding DNA: TGTGCCAGCATCGACAGGGGGTGGGGCACTGAAGCTTTCTTT. This gives the protein CASIDRGWGTEAFF.

The chain couples TRBV19 to TRBJ2-7, with a weak D call TRBD1 (5 bases). V was trimmed by 6 bases and J by 1 base, leaving 19 bases between them. The CDR3 sequence is 16 residues long. Germline V gene lookup returns CDR1 LNHDA and CDR2 SQIVND (reference sequence). For the CDR3, the DNA is TGTGCCAGTAGCCACCTACTACAGGACCCTTCCTACGAGCAGTACTTC. Residues: CASSHLLQDPSYEQYF.

The genes are TRBV29-1 and TRBJ2-5; 12 nucleotides align to TRBD1. The V gene's germline CDR1 is SQVTM and CDR2 ANQGSEA. V lost 5 bases to trimming and J lost 6 bases; unmatched junction nucleotides: 7. The CDR3 loop spans 14 amino acids. DNA of the CDR3: TGCAGCGTTTTGGGGACAGGGGGCGTGAAGACCCAGTACTTC. Translating gives CSVLGTGGVKTQYF.

CDR3: CASSLLKGAFTGELFF. The CDR3 region has the DNA TGTGCCAGCAGTTTATTAAAGGGGGCTTTCACCGGGGAGCTGTTTTTT. The V call is TRBV28, the J call TRBJ2-2; 7 bases map to TRBD1. Germline values: CDR1 MDHEN, CDR2 SYDVKM. The CDR3 is 16 amino acids. Germline trimming cut 1 base from V and 4 bases from J; bases unmatched to any gene: 6.

The rearrangement links TRBV7-9 to TRBJ1-2, with TRBD1 identical over 7 bases. After removal of 5 bases from V and 4 bases from J, the junction contained 4 bases not matched to a gene. Germline-derived CDR1 and CDR2 are SEHNR and FQNEAQ (reference sequence). This CDR3 is 13 amino acids long. The CDR3 protein is CASSIQGPYGYTF. The CDR3 nucleotides are TGTGCCAGCAGCATACAGGGGCCCTATGGCTACACCTTC. Full variable domain (rest looked up from reference TRBV7-9 and TRBJ1-2): DTGVSQNPRHKITKRGQNVTFRCDPISEHNRLYWYRQTLGQGPEFLTYFQNEAQLEKSRLLSDRFSAERPKGSFSTLEIQRTEQGDSAMYLCASSIQGPYGYTFGSGTRLTVV.

The J gene is TRBJ2-1, the V gene TRBV7-2, with a weak D call TRBD1 (5 bases). There are 13 residues in the CDR3. Per the germline V gene, CDR1 is SGHTA and CDR2 is FQGNSA. Trimming shortened V by 7 bases and J by 6 bases, and 13 bases separated the two germline ends. The CDR3 reads CASNIRRANEQFF. The CDR3 DNA sequence: TGTGCCAGCAACATTCGCAGGGCCAATGAGCAGTTCTTC.

The rearrangement joins TRBV5-6 to TRBJ1-2, with TRBD1 as a possible D gene (6 bases). The CDR3 is made up of 16 amino acids. The germline V and J ends were trimmed by 4 bases and 5 bases, with 21 bases remaining between them. Germline CDR1 is SGHDT and CDR2 is YYEEEE. The CDR3 loop reads CASSNLDRHRVYGYTF. In nucleotides, the CDR3 is TGTGCCAGCAGCAACCTTGACAGGCATCGTGTGTATGGCTACACCTTC.

Remarks on this clone: The junction and the germline gene differ at one end; a read error may be behind it. The rearrangement joins TRBV7-7 to TRBJ2-3; 7 bases map to TRBD1. The CDR3 is 13 amino acids. CDR1 and CDR2 from the germline V gene are SSHAT and FNYEAQ (reference sequence). CDR3 sequence reads: CASSRDRADTQYF. The CDR3 nucleotides read TGTGCTAGCAGCCGAGACAGGGCCGATACGCAGTATTTT.

The chain links TRBV6-1 to TRBJ2-7; 8 bases map to TRBD1. Germline assignment: CDR1 MNHNS and CDR2 SASEGT. The CDR3 is 14 residues long. The trim removed 3 bases at V and 5 bases at J, leaving 6 bases unmatched. The CDR3 spells CASSDRTGSHEQYF. The CDR3 nucleotides read TGTGCCAGCAGTGATAGGACAGGGTCGCACGAGCAGTACTTC.

The CDR3 region has the DNA TGCGCCAGCAGTGATCGGACTAGCGGGAACACCGGGGAGCTGTTTTTT. It is translated as CASSDRTSGNTGELFF. This chain connects TRBV10-1 to TRBJ2-2, with TRBD2 identical over 10 bases. The CDR3 covers 16 residues. The ends lost 3 bases at V and 1 base at J; junction bases unmatched: 2. Germline CDR1 reads WNHNN; CDR2 reads SYGVQD (reference sequence).

CDR3 sequence reads: CASSLGTGWKEQYF. The CDR3 region has the DNA TGTGCCAGCAGTTTAGGGACAGGGTGGAAGGAGCAGTACTTC. The gene calls are TRBV28 and TRBJ2-7, with 9 bases aligning to TRBD1. The germline V gene encodes CDR1 MDHEN and CDR2 SYDVKM. There are 14 residues in the CDR3. Germline trimming cut 2 bases from V and 7 bases from J; bases unmatched to any gene: 6.

This sequence joins TRBV9 and TRBJ2-5, with 8 nucleotides matching TRBD1. CDR1 is SGDLS and CDR2 is YYNGEE in the germline V gene. V dropped 2 bases and J dropped 3; count of bases not matched to a gene: 6. The CDR3 runs to 15 residues. CDR3 region: CASSVGYRGKETQYF. The CDR3 coding sequence is TGTGCCAGCAGCGTGGGGTACAGGGGGAAAGAGACCCAGTACTTC.

The J gene is TRBJ2-1, the V gene TRBV7-3, with D possibly matching TRBD2 (6 bases). Deletions cut 1 base from V and 9 bases from J, with 10 bases between. Germline V CDR1 and CDR2: SGHTA, FQGTGA. CDR3 length: 13 amino acids. The CDR3 DNA sequence: TGTGCCAGCAGCTTAAACCAGGGAGGTGAGCAGTTCTTC. Its translation: CASSLNQGGEQFF.

The chain uses TRBV2 and TRBJ1-2, with a possible D match to TRBD1 (5 bases). CDR1 and CDR2 (germline): SNHLY, FYNNEI. The CDR3 is made up of 12 amino acids. Trimming left V 6 bases short and J 9 bases short, with 14 bases between. The DNA of the CDR3 is TGTGCCAGCAGGCGGGGAACAGGTCGCTACACCTTC. Translating gives CASRRGTGRYTF.

The J gene is TRBJ1-5, the V gene TRBV30, with D tentatively TRBD1 (5 bases). CDR3 length: 14 residues. Germline V gene lookup returns CDR1 GTSNPN and CDR2 SVGIG (reference sequence). Deletions cut 0 bases from V and 4 bases from J, with 10 bases between. The DNA for the CDR3 is TGTGCCTGGAGTGTAAGGGGCCTAAATCAGCCCCAGCATTTT. Its protein is CAWSVRGLNQPQHF.

V and J are TRBV14 and TRBJ2-1, with TRBD1 matching over 7 bases. Germline lookup yields CDR1 SGHDN and CDR2 FVKESK. The trim removed 4 bases at V and 0 bases at J, leaving 6 bases unmatched. The length of the CDR3 is 16 residues. The CDR3 sequence: CASSRATGSSYNEQFF. As DNA, the CDR3 is TGTGCCAGCAGCCGAGCGACAGGGAGCTCCTACAATGAGCAGTTCTTC.

Only a few counts were recorded for this clone. The gene calls are TRBV6-5 and TRBJ1-6, with D maybe TRBD1 (6 bases). Trimming removed 2 bases from V and 8 bases from J, with 16 bases in between. The V gene's germline CDR1 is MNHEY and CDR2 SVGAGI. The CDR3 extends over 16 amino acids. The CDR3 DNA reads as TGTGCCAGCAGTTACACAGGGCCGAGGGGCGATTCACCCCTCCACTTT. Residues: CASSYTGPRGDSPLHF.

This chain joins TRBV5-1 and TRBJ1-2; 8 nucleotides match TRBD1. Unmatched junction bases numbered 6, after V lost 4 bases and J lost 7 bases. Germline lookup yields CDR1 SGHRS and CDR2 YFSETQ. This CDR3 region has 13 residues. This CDR3 reads CASSEDRAAGYTF. DNA of the CDR3: TGCGCCAGCAGCGAGGACAGGGCGGCTGGCTACACCTTC. Filled out from reference TRBV5-1 and TRBJ1-2, the complete variable domain reads KAGVTQTPRYLIKTRGQQVTLSCSPISGHRSVSWYQQTPGQGLQFLFEYFSETQRNKGNFPGRFSGRQFSNSRSEMNVSTLELGDSALYLCASSEDRAAGYTFGSGTRLTVV.